This T cell receptor (beta chain) was identified in a study of blood T cells in healthy people across ages (dated by TCRdb to 2013 to 2016). Study-wide context: In model experiments, roughly one uniquely barcoded TCR beta cDNA molecule per two T cells was captured by template switching. The study analyzed two additional independent replicas of 1 million unique cDNA reads from the same blood draw for two donors, one aged 18 to 30 and one aged 80 or older. Using deep sequencing normalized with unique cDNA molecular identifiers, the study measured how TCR beta repertoire diversity changes with age. The donors were split into four age groups: young (average 16 years), middle-aged (around 37), aged (over 55) and long-lived (about 82). What the authors observed across the whole study: Conclusive comparison of naive and antigen-experienced compartments was prevented by the profiling of bulk unsorted PBMCs. Because donor CMV infection status was unknown, age-related changes in expanded clonotypes were potentially confounded. Observed TCR beta diversity correlated strongly with the percentage of naive T cells measured by flow cytometry. Total diversity estimates from one million sequenced T cells were considered lower bounds and underestimates. Observed TCR beta diversity per million T cells fell roughly linearly with age, and a significant reduction was already apparent by age around 36. The long-lived group showed more naive CD4+ T cells, fewer expanded clones and increased TCR diversity than the aged group, suggesting age selection.

There are a few counts of this clonotype. What antigen it recognizes has not been identified. No base qualities exist here, and no much larger clone lies one base off it. From a lookup of the germline V gene (reference sequence), CDR1 and CDR2 are SEHNR and FQNEAQ. The junction carries 17 bases between V and J, which are trimmed by 5 bases and 4 bases respectively. Measured from the cysteine to the phenylalanine, the CDR3 is 15 residues long. Kept here is only the CDR3 DNA, which spans 45 bases and is read in frame from base 1. Donors were a few dozen systemically healthy Caucasian individuals from Russia aged 6 to 90 years. Each donor gave ten milliliters of peripheral blood, drawn into EDTA-treated Vacutainer tubes. Ficoll-Paque density-gradient centrifugation was used to isolate PBMCs, with at least 6 million per sample. Trizol reagent was used to extract total RNA from the PBMCs, yielding at least 5.5 micrograms per sample. The percentages of naive CD45RAhigh/CD27high T cells were determined by flow cytometry on a PBMC aliquot from every donor.

The library was produced with 5' RACE. TCRdb shows the sequencer as Illumina HiSeq 2500. A second PCR of roughly 7 to 11 cycles was performed with a sample-barcoded 5' primer and a J-beta primer mix. Each TCR beta cDNA molecule received a unique molecular identifier from a template-switch 5' adaptor carrying 12 random nucleotides. At least 2.5 million CDR3-containing paired-end reads were obtained from each sample. The Mint cDNA synthesis kit, primed by a TRBC-specific oligonucleotide, was used to synthesize first-strand cDNA from all RNA. Following uracil-DNA glycosylase treatment, all cDNA underwent a first 18-cycle PCR with the universal primers M1SS and BC2_uni_R. As for the authors' bioinformatics: For normalization, 1 million high-quality reads were randomly selected from each sample, with every read carrying a distinct molecular identifier. Instead of being binned into consensus sequences, reads that shared molecular identifiers were thrown out. CDR3 identification, clonotype clustering and error correction used MiTCR with a Q25 quality threshold and the strictest error-elimination algorithm. A nonparametric unseen species model using Euler transformation provided a lower-bound estimate of total TCR beta diversity. Starting from the raw public reads, TCRdb applied fastp trimming at Q25, assembled clones with MiXCR and retained in-frame beta chains. Rows are unified per CDR3 protein, each entry keeping the most common DNA and genes. The V and J calls and clone size come from TCRdb's table, not from the authors' own analysis. Across this sample there are approximately 800,000 distinct CDR3 sequences, with approximately 25% seen only once. The top ten clonotypes cover 3% to 4.5% of the sample.

This same sample was also part of a study on T cells of mothers and their children. The second investigation adds: Donors were nine systemically healthy Caucasian individuals: three mothers and their six children. cDNA synthesis consumed the entire amount of extracted RNA, loaded at approximately 1.6 ug RNA in each 15 ul reaction. In the second PCR, the M1S primer introduced both the sample barcodes and 2-4 random nucleotides. More than 8.5 million TCR beta CDR3 reads were obtained from each mother, and millions of reads were obtained from each child. Thymic selection shapes the output of TCR recombination in a similar way in related and unrelated pairs, and inherited differences have a minor effect. Related mother-child pairs always showed normalized repertoire overlap that was slightly higher than in unrelated mother-child pairs, though the difference was never significant. No persistent microchimeric T cell clones were detected, at a sensitivity of 80 to 100 clones per million clonotypes. The study used deep NGS to compare TCR beta repertoires of mothers and children, seeking features distinguishing related mother-child pairs from unrelated individuals. The mean age was roughly 44 +/- 4 years for the mothers and around 11 +/- 4 years for the children. After adapter ligation was performed with NEBNext reagents, the libraries were sequenced on an Illumina HiSeq 2000 with 100+100 nt paired-end reads. To avoid cross-contamination, the mother libraries and the child libraries were prepared a month apart and sequenced in separate runs. Each donor had between roughly 450,000 and 2,300,000 distinct TCR beta clonotypes identified. Naive TCR beta clonotypes were estimated from low-frequency clonotypes matched to each donor's FACS-determined naive share, without sorting.

The origin of this receptor is a boy between 10 and 17 years old in good health. The receptor chain draws on TRBV7-9 and TRBJ1-1, with the D gene too uncertain to name. Sequencing input: blood. The DNA reads as follows: TGTGCCAGCAGCCCACTGACTCCCCGGGCCACTGAAGCTTTCTTT. This translates into CASSPLTPRATEAFF. With all but the CDR3 taken from the reference TRBV7-9 and TRBJ1-1 genes, the full variable domain is: DTGVSQNPRHKITKRGQNVTFRCDPISEHNRLYWYRQTLGQGPEFLTYFQNEAQLEKSRLLSDRFSAERPKGSFSTLEIQRTEQGDSAMYLCASSPLTPRATEAFFGQGTRLTVV.